This entry features one T cell receptor (beta chain) sequence. V was pared by 0 bases and J by 6 bases, with 5 bases between. The CDR3 has 13 amino acids. Germline V gene lookup returns CDR1 MGHRA and CDR2 YSYEKL. This entry is derived from a study of blood T cell repertoires in COVID-19. As for the study in general: There were acute and convalescent COVID-19 samples, and they came from the United States, Italy and Spain.

Clones were read by immunoSEQ multiplex PCR, and TCRdb kept only the in-frame ones, dropping some. The top ten clones hold 0.94% of a sample with about 250,000 clones, roughly 90% of them seen once. The chain carries TRBV4-1 and TRBJ1-4; D call uncertain. Material for sequencing was peripheral blood. This clonotype was sampled from a woman in her thirties or forties who had recovered from COVID-19. The CDR3 DNA reads as TGCGCCAGCAGCCAAGATCGGGATGAAAAACTGTTTTTT. Protein product: CASSQDRDEKLFF.